One sample yielded the 9 T cell receptor beta chains listed below, sequenced in a study of blood T cell repertoires in COVID-19. TCRdb keeps only in-frame clones here, not all; method: immunoSEQ multiplex PCR. Of tens of thousands of clones listed, around 90% are singletons. The specimen was peripheral blood. Receptors were obtained from a man between 50 and 59 years old with acute or convalescent COVID-19.

V and J are TRBV12-3 or TRBV12-4 and TRBJ1-1, with a weak D call TRBD1 (5 bases). Trimming took 2 bases from V and 5 from J, leaving 9 bases between them. The CDR3 is made up of 13 amino acids. The CDR3 here is CASSLKGWTEAFF. CDR3 DNA sequence: TGTGCCAGCAGTTTAAAGGGGTGGACTGAAGCTTTCTTT.

The chain carries TRBV6-6 and TRBJ2-1; 9 bases fit TRBD1. Looked up from germline, CDR1 is MNHNY and CDR2 is SVGAGI (reference sequence). V lost 5 bases, J lost 6 bases, and 17 bases stayed unmatched. This CDR3 has 18 amino acids. CDR3 in amino acids: CASSRNRDREKVGNEQFF. In DNA, the CDR3 is TGTGCCAGCAGTCGAAACCGGGACAGGGAGAAGGTTGGCAATGAGCAGTTCTTC.

The chain couples TRBV14 to TRBJ2-3; the match to TRBD2 covers 7 bases. The junction had 6 bases not matched to a gene; V was cut back by 3 bases and J by 6 bases. This CDR3 has 14 amino acids. Germline loops: CDR1 SGHDN, CDR2 FVKESK. The CDR3 DNA follows: TGTGCCAGCAGCCAGCGGGGGAGGGCTGATACGCAGTATTTT. Translating gives CASSQRGRADTQYF.

This rearrangement joins TRBV19 to TRBJ2-3, with 7 positions matching TRBD2. The CDR3 sequence is 16 residues long. Per germline, CDR1 LNHDA and CDR2 SQIVND (reference sequence). V lost 7 bases to trimming and J lost 2 bases; unmatched junction nucleotides: 12. CDR3 residues: CASKLAGRGDTDTQYF. The CDR3 DNA sequence: TGTGCCAGTAAATTAGCGGGCCGGGGGGACACAGATACGCAGTATTTT.

This clone has only one observation. J is TRBJ1-1 and V is TRBV15; D unresolved. The germline V gene has CDR1 LNHNV and CDR2 YYDKDF (reference sequence). This CDR3 is built from 13 residues. The V end was cut by 6 bases, the J end by 7 bases, with 15 bases between. CDR3: CATSSPGGSEAFF. CDR3 in DNA: TGTGCCACCAGTAGCCCGGGTGGGAGTGAAGCTTTCTTT. Looking up the rest from reference TRBV15 and TRBJ1-1 gives the full variable domain: DAMVIQNPRYQVTQFGKPVTLSCSQTLNHNVMYWYQQKSSQAPKLLFHYYDKDFNNEADTPDNFQSRRPNTSFCFLDIRSPGLGDTAMYLCATSSPGGSEAFFGQGTRLTVV.

This clone was recorded only once. This chain joins TRBV18 and TRBJ2-1; 12 nucleotides line up with TRBD2. Germline assignment: CDR1 KGHSH and CDR2 LQKENI. Unmatched junction bases numbered 5, after V lost 0 bases and J lost 5 bases. CDR3 length equals 17 residues. For the CDR3, the DNA is TGTGCCAGCTCACCACCGGCTAGCGGGAGGGCCGACAATGAGCAGTTCTTC. Its protein is CASSPPASGRADNEQFF.

The chain employs TRBV4-3 and TRBJ2-7, with 12 bases fitting TRBD2. Germline assignment: CDR1 LGHNA and CDR2 YSLEER. Trimming cost V 4 bases and J 4 bases; bases outside gene matches: 5. This CDR3 spans 15 amino acids. CDR3 DNA sequence: TGCGCCAGCAGCCTCGGACTAGCGGGGACTTACGAGCAGTACTTC. As protein: CASSLGLAGTYEQYF.

CDR3 residues: CAITGYENIQYF. CDR3 nucleotide sequence: TGTGCCATAACAGGGTACGAAAACATTCAGTACTTC. The V call is TRBV2, the J call TRBJ2-4; perhaps TRBD1 as D (6 bases). The CDR3 length is 12 residues. V was trimmed by 10 bases and J by 5 bases, leaving 12 bases between them. Germline CDR1 and CDR2: SNHLY and FYNNEI.

The chain joins TRBV18 to TRBJ2-5; D not resolved. This CDR3 has 14 amino acids. V lost 3 bases and J 2 bases, leaving 10 bases between the germline ends. Germline V CDR1 and CDR2: KGHSH, LQKENI. This CDR3 reads CASSPVLEQETQYF. For the CDR3, the DNA is TGTGCCAGCTCACCTGTTCTAGAACAAGAGACCCAGTACTTC.